This entry lists 17 T cell receptor beta chains sequenced from one sample in a study of T cell clonotyping in hematopoietic cell transplantation. Repertoires were generated with immunoSEQ multiplex PCR, while TCRdb's copy carries only in-frame clones and drops some. Among about 36,000 clones listed, about 90% were seen once. The sequenced material came from peripheral blood mononuclear cells. The receptors stem from a woman aged 40 to 50 in good health. Some clones in this sample may be carry-over from other donors' samples.

This rearrangement joins TRBV28 to TRBJ1-5; no definite D call. In germline, CDR1 is MDHEN, CDR2 SYDVKM. This CDR3 region has 14 residues. The V and J ends lost 5 bases and 2 bases respectively, with 10 bases between them. Here the CDR3 DNA reads TGTGCCAGCAGTCCGCCCGGGGGCAATCAGCCCCAGCATTTT. Encoded protein: CASSPPGGNQPQHF.

This CDR3 is CARTGALQTQYF. CDR3 bases: TGTGCCCGGACCGGGGCTTTACAGACCCAGTACTTC. V is TRBV30 and J is TRBJ2-5, with D possibly being TRBD1 or TRBD2 (5 bases each). Germline V CDR1 and CDR2: GTSNPN, SVGIG (reference sequence). The length of the CDR3 is 12 residues. Trimming removed 8 bases at V and 6 bases at J, with 16 bases between.

The chain recombines TRBV7-2 with TRBJ2-7, with 7 nucleotides matching TRBD2. CDR3 length: 14 residues. Trimming at V came to 3 bases and at J to 2 bases, leaving 4 bases not matched to a gene. Germline V gene data show CDR1 as SGHTA and CDR2 as FQGNSA. The DNA for the CDR3 is TGTGCCAGCAGCTTGAACGCGGGAGCCTACGAGCAGTACTTC. Amino acids: CASSLNAGAYEQYF.

The chain joins TRBV25-1 to TRBJ1-6; D not resolved. Trimming removed 5 bases from V and 6 bases from J, with 8 bases in between. CDR1 and CDR2 (germline): MGHDK, SYGVNS. CDR3 length equals 13 residues. The CDR3 here is CASSSPTNSPLHF. The CDR3 DNA reads as TGTGCCAGCAGTAGCCCGACTAATTCACCCCTCCACTTT.

The rearrangement links TRBV5-4 to TRBJ2-3, with no clear D. Germline V gene sequence: CDR1 SGHNT, CDR2 YYREEE (reference sequence). This CDR3 comprises 17 residues. Trimming cost V 1 base and J 0 bases, with 15 bases left between them. CDR3 bases: TGTGCCAGCAGCTTGTTCCCAAAAGAAACCAGCACAGATACGCAGTATTTT. Encoded protein: CASSLFPKETSTDTQYF.

The chain links TRBV7-3 to TRBJ2-7; D is unresolved. Looked up from germline, CDR1 is SGHTA and CDR2 is FQGTGA. The V and J ends lost 2 bases and 0 bases respectively, with 5 bases between them. The CDR3 extends over 13 amino acids. The DNA of the CDR3 is TGTGCCAGCAGCTTAGCTGACTCCTACGAGCAGTACTTC. Amino acids: CASSLADSYEQYF.

This rearrangement joins TRBV29-1 to TRBJ2-2, with TRBD1 matching 9 bases. Per germline, CDR1 SQVTM and CDR2 ANQGSEA. The V gene end was trimmed by 3 bases and the J gene end by 4 bases; junction bases not matched to a gene: 3. The CDR3 consists of 14 residues. Here the CDR3 reads CSVDQDRGTGELFF. The CDR3, as DNA: TGCAGCGTTGATCAGGACAGGGGCACCGGGGAGCTGTTTTTT.

The gene calls are TRBV5-1 and TRBJ2-5; D is undetermined. Germline values: CDR1 SGHRS, CDR2 YFSETQ. Trimming pared 3 bases from V and 5 bases from J, leaving 8 bases between. This CDR3 is 12 amino acids long. The chain's CDR3 is CASSSHLETQYF. CDR3 nucleotide sequence: TGCGCCAGCAGCTCCCATCTTGAGACCCAGTACTTC. Drawing the rest from reference TRBV5-1 and TRBJ2-5, the complete variable domain is KAGVTQTPRYLIKTRGQQVTLSCSPISGHRSVSWYQQTPGQGLQFLFEYFSETQRNKGNFPGRFSGRQFSNSRSEMNVSTLELGDSALYLCASSSHLETQYFGPGTRLLVL.

This chain links TRBV6-5 with TRBJ2-3; 9 bases are shared with TRBD2. Trimming cost V 2 bases and J 8 bases; bases outside gene matches: 8. CDR1 is MNHEY, CDR2 SVGAGI, per germline. This CDR3 comprises 15 residues. In DNA, the CDR3 is TGTGCCAGCAGTTACGCGGTAGCGGGAGCGGGTACGCAGTATTTT. Its translation: CASSYAVAGAGTQYF.

The chain combines TRBV28 with TRBJ2-5; 7 nucleotides agree with TRBD1. The ends lost 10 bases at V and 2 bases at J; junction bases unmatched: 4. CDR3 length: 12 residues. CDR1 and CDR2 from the germline V gene are MDHEN and SYDVKM. CDR3: CAILGQQETQYF. The CDR3 DNA follows: TGTGCCATCCTGGGACAGCAAGAGACCCAGTACTTC.

The V and J genes are TRBV19 and TRBJ1-2; 7 bases line up with TRBD1. The CDR3 loop spans 13 amino acids. The V gene end was trimmed by 5 bases and the J gene end by 3 bases; junction bases not matched to a gene: 3. CDR1 and CDR2 (germline): LNHDA, SQIVND (reference sequence). The CDR3 spells CASSPGGYYGYTF. DNA for the CDR3: TGTGCCAGTAGTCCAGGGGGATACTATGGCTACACCTTC. Combining the CDR3 with reference TRBV19 and TRBJ1-2 gives the whole variable domain DGGITQSPKYLFRKEGQNVTLSCEQNLNHDAMYWYRQDPGQGLRLIYYSQIVNDFQKGDIAEGYSVSREKKESFPLTVTSAQKNPTAFYLCASSPGGYYGYTFGSGTRLTVV.

The chain combines TRBV5-1 with TRBJ1-2; no firm D call. CDR1 and CDR2 from the germline V gene are SGHRS and YFSETQ. The CDR3 is made up of 13 amino acids. Trimming stripped 4 bases from V and 10 bases from J, with 17 bases between. CDR3 nucleotides: TGCGCCAGCAGCCTTAGGGATAACGCTGACTACACCTTC. Its protein is CASSLRDNADYTF.

The V and J genes are TRBV29-1 and TRBJ1-5; the D is unclear. This CDR3 contains 10 residues. CDR1 SQVTM and CDR2 ANQGSEA come from the germline V gene. Trimming stripped 6 bases from V and 2 bases from J, with 2 bases between. The CDR3 bases are TGCAGCGTCGGCAATCAGCCCCAGCATTTT. This sequence encodes CSVGNQPQHF.

The chain recombines TRBV19 with TRBJ1-1; perhaps TRBD1 as D (5 bases). This CDR3 comprises 13 residues. Trimming cost V 4 bases and J 2 bases, with 8 bases left between them. Germline V gene data show CDR1 as LNHDA and CDR2 as SQIVND (reference sequence). The CDR3 DNA follows: TGTGCCAGTAGTACAGGGCTTAACACTGAAGCTTTCTTT. Protein sequence: CASSTGLNTEAFF.

CDR3 in DNA: TGTGCCAGCAGCCGTAGCGGGAGCTTGGAGACCCAGTACTTC. Its protein product is CASSRSGSLETQYF. The V and J genes are TRBV7-3 and TRBJ2-5, with 9 positions matching TRBD2. This CDR3 spans 14 amino acids. Germline CDR1 and CDR2: SGHTA and FQGTGA. V lost 5 bases, J lost 5 bases, and 6 bases stayed unmatched.

V is TRBV28 and J is TRBJ2-2; TRBD2 agrees at 8 bases. CDR1 and CDR2 (germline): MDHEN, SYDVKM. V shed 7 bases, J shed 7 bases, and the junction held 11 bases outside the gene matches. This CDR3 is 15 amino acids long. The DNA for the CDR3 is TGTGCCAGCAAGGGAGCGGGAGAAACTCGCGGGGAGCTGTTTTTT. Translating gives CASKGAGETRGELFF.

V and J are TRBV10-3 and TRBJ2-7; the D is unclear. From germline, CDR1 is ENHRY and CDR2 SYGVKD. The CDR3 length is 13 residues. With 7 bases removed from V and 6 bases from J, the gap between germline ends came to 16 bases. This CDR3 reads CAINPQLHTEQYF. The CDR3 nucleotides are TGTGCCATCAATCCTCAGCTTCATACCGAGCAGTACTTC.